This entry is about one T cell receptor (beta chain). These data belong to a study of blood T cell repertoires in COVID-19. The germline V gene encodes CDR1 KGHDR and CDR2 SFDVKD. The CDR3 sequence is 14 residues long. V was cut by 4 bases and J by 7 bases, with 12 bases left in between. Recruits, aged 18 to 89 years, lived in 25 or so US areas. The data were produced by immunoSEQ multiplex PCR, yet TCRdb's version contains in-frame clones alone and is incomplete. The sample holds around 330,000 clones, 89% seen once. This receptor was obtained from a man aged 60-69 years who had recovered from COVID-19. The gene calls are TRBV24-1 and TRBJ1-4, with D maybe TRBD1 (5 bases). The source material was PBMCs or T cells enriched from blood (not recorded which). The CDR3 nucleotides read TGTGCCACCAGTGACCCCCGGGGGAGTGAAAAACTGTTTTTT. It is translated as CATSDPRGSEKLFF.